This TCR beta chain stems from a study of blood T cell repertoires in COVID-19. Overall study: The samples span acute and convalescent COVID-19 from the United States, Italy and Spain. PBMCs, B-cell-depleted T cells, or T cells provided the cDNA or gDNA that made up the material.

The CDR3 runs 11 residues. The V end lost 6 bases, the J end lost 8 bases, and 8 bases lay between the germline ends. Authors' analysis steps: Nucleated cell counts were estimated from reference gene primer amplification. Using immunoSEQ multiplex PCR, the repertoire was profiled, and TCRdb retains in-frame clones only, with some absent. D and trimming were read from the DNA, whereas the V and J calls and clone size are those reported in that table. Here the sample spans fewer than 150,000 clones, 80% to 90% being singletons. The genes are TRBV12-3 or TRBV12-4 and TRBJ1-5; tentative D call: TRBD1 (5 bases). The sequence came from a middle-aged woman with acute or convalescent COVID-19. Input material: peripheral blood. This CDR3 is CASSRGEPQHF. The CDR3 DNA follows: TGTGCCAGCAGCCGGGGGGAGCCCCAGCATTTT.